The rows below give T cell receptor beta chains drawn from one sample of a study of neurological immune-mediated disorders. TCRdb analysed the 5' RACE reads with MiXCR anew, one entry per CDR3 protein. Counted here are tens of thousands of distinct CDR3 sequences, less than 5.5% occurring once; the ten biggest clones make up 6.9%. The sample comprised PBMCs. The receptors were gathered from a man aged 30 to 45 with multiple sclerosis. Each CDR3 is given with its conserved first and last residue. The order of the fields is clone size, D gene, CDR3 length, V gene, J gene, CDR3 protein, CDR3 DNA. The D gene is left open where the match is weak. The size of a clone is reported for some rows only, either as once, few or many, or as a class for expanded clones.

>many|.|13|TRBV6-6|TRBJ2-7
CASSYSWVHEQYF
TGTGCCAGCAGTTACTCGTGGGTGCACGAGCAGTACTTC
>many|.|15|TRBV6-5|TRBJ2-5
CASTPQGGWAKTQYF
TGTGCCAGCACTCCCCAGGGGGGGTGGGCGAAGACCCAGTACTTC
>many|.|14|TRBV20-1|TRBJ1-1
CSARLGGFSTEAFF
TGCAGTGCTAGATTAGGGGGTTTCAGCACTGAAGCTTTCTTT
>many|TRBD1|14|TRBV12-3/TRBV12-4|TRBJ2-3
CASRWTGETDTQYF
TGTGCCAGCAGGTGGACAGGGGAAACAGATACGCAGTATTTT
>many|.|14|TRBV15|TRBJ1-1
CATPSRGGNTEAFF
TGTGCCACCCCTTCAAGGGGAGGGAACACTGAAGCTTTCTTT
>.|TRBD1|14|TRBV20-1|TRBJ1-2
CSARLADRGDGYTF
TGCAGTGCTAGGCTCGCGGACAGGGGGGATGGCTACACCTTC
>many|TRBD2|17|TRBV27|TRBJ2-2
CASSWGAGGRITGELFF
TGTGCCAGCAGTTGGGGAGCGGGGGGCCGGATCACCGGGGAGCTGTTTTTT
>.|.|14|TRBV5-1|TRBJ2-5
CASSLGGAEETQYF
TGCGCCAGCAGCTTGGGTGGGGCCGAAGAGACCCAGTACTTC
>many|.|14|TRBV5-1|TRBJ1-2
CASSPRPAGYGYTF
TGCGCCAGCAGCCCCCGTCCTGCCGGCTATGGCTACACCTTC
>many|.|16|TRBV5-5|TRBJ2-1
CASSSLRRVLHREQFF
TGTGCCAGCAGCTCCCTGAGGAGGGTTCTTCATCGGGAGCAGTTCTTC
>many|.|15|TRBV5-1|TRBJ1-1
CASSSGATFNTEAFF
TGCGCCAGCAGCTCGGGGGCGACCTTCAACACTGAAGCTTTCTTT
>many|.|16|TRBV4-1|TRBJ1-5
CASSQVQGGSNQPQHF
TGCGCCAGCAGCCAAGTACAGGGCGGGAGCAATCAGCCCCAGCATTTT
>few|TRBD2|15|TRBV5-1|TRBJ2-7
CASSQRGRGMGEQYF
TGCGCCAGCAGCCAGAGAGGGCGGGGGATGGGAGAGCAGTACTTC
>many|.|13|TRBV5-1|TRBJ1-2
CASSLRRGSGYTF
TGCGCCAGCAGCTTGAGAAGGGGCAGTGGCTACACCTTC
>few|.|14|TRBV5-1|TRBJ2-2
CASTSGTGTGELFF
TGCGCCAGCACGTCTGGGACTGGGACCGGGGAGCTGTTTTTT
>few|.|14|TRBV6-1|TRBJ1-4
CASSEVTTNEKLFF
TGTGCCAGCAGTGAAGTGACAACTAATGAAAAACTGTTTTTT
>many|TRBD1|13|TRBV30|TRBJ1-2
CAWSQDRAGGYTF
TGTGCCTGGAGTCAGGACAGGGCGGGTGGCTACACCTTC
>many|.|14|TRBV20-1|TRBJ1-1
CSARPRQAPTEAFF
TGCAGTGCTCGGCCCCGACAGGCCCCGACTGAAGCTTTCTTT
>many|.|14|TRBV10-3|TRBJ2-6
CAISAISGANVLTF
TGTGCCATCAGTGCAATCTCTGGGGCCAACGTCCTGACTTTC
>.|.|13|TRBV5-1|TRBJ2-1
CASSPQSGNEQFF
TGCGCCAGCAGCCCTCAAAGTGGGAATGAGCAGTTCTTC
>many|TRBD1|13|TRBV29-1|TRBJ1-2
CSVGSPTGDGYTF
TGCAGCGTTGGGTCGCCGACAGGGGACGGCTACACCTTC
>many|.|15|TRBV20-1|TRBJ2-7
CSAPSARAPTYEQYF
TGCAGTGCCCCCTCGGCGAGGGCCCCGACCTACGAGCAGTACTTC
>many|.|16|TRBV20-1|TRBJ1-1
CSGKLGRGGSSTEAFF
TGCAGTGGGAAACTCGGGCGGGGGGGGAGTAGCACTGAAGCTTTCTTT
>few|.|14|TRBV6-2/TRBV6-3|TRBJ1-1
CASSYSGGDTEAFF
TGTGCCAGCAGTTACTCCGGGGGAGACACTGAAGCTTTCTTT
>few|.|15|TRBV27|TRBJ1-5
CASSSDFGSEQPQNF
TGTGCCAGCAGCTCCGATTTCGGTTCGGAACAGCCCCAGAATTTT
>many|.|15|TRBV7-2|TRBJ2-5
CASSRGTSRQETQYF
TGTGCCAGCAGTCGAGGGACGTCGCGGCAAGAGACCCAGTACTTC
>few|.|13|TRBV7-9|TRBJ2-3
CASSLAMSDTQYF
TGTGCCAGCAGCTTAGCGATGTCAGATACGCAGTATTTT
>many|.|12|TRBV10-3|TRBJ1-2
CAISAYRDGYTF
TGTGCCATCAGTGCCTACAGGGACGGCTACACCTTC
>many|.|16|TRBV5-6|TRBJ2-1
CASSLFPGEAYNEQFF
TGTGCCAGCAGCTTGTTCCCGGGAGAAGCTTACAATGAGCAGTTCTTC
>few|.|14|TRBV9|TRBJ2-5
CASSAQQGVETQYF
TGTGCCAGCAGCGCCCAACAGGGCGTCGAGACCCAGTACTTC
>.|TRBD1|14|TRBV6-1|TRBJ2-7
CAGSRDRASYEQYF
TGTGCCGGGTCCCGGGACAGAGCGTCCTACGAGCAGTACTTC
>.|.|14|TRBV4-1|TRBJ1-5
CASSQQSRNQPQNF
TGCGCCAGCAGCCAACAGAGCCGTAATCAGCCCCAGAATTTT
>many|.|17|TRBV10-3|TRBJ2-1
CAISESSLADEYNEQFF
TGTGCCATCAGTGAGTCGAGTCTAGCAGACGAGTACAATGAGCAGTTCTTC
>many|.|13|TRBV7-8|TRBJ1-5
CASSFDRNQPQHF
TGTGCCAGCAGCTTCGACCGAAATCAGCCCCAGCATTTT
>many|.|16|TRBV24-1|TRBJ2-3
CATSDFSRTSTDTQYF
TGTGCCACCAGTGATTTTTCCAGAACTAGCACAGATACGCAGTATTTT
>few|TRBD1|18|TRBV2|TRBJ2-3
CASRINRGRDSLTDTQYF
TGTGCCAGCAGGATTAACAGGGGGCGCGACTCTCTCACAGATACGCAGTATTTT
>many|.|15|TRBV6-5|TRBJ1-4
CASSYSIGTHEKLFF
TGTGCCAGCAGTTACTCGATAGGGACCCATGAAAAACTGTTTTTT
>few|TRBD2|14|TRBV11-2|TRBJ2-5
CASSAAGLAETQYF
TGTGCCAGCAGCGCAGCGGGACTAGCAGAGACCCAGTACTTC
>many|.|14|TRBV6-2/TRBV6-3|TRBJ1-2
CASARGRATYGYTF
TGTGCCAGCGCAAGAGGGAGGGCCACCTATGGCTACACCTTC
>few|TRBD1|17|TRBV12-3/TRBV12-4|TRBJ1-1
CASSLRAGQGISTEAFF
TGTGCCAGCAGTTTACGAGCAGGACAGGGGATAAGCACTGAAGCTTTCTTT
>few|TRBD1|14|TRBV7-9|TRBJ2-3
CASSSTGETDTQYF
TGTGCCAGCAGCTCGACAGGGGAGACAGATACGCAGTATTTT
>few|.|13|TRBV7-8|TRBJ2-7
CASSLAPNYEQYF
TGTGCCAGCAGCTTAGCCCCCAACTACGAGCAGTACTTC
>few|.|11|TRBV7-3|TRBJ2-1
CASSLLDEQFF
TGTGCCAGCAGCTTACTGGATGAGCAGTTCTTC
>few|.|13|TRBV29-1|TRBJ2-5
CSVEDSYQETQYF
TGCAGCGTTGAAGACAGCTACCAAGAGACCCAGTACTTC
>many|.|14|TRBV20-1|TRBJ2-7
CSALTQGRSYEQYF
TGCAGTGCTTTAACTCAGGGAAGGTCCTACGAGCAGTACTTC
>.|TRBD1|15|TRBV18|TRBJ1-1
CASSPPGQRNTEAFF
TGTGCCAGCTCACCACCGGGACAGAGGAACACTGAAGCTTTCTTT
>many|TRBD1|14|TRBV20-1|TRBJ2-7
CSAEGQGSSYEQYF
TGCAGTGCCGAGGGACAGGGGAGCTCCTACGAGCAGTACTTC
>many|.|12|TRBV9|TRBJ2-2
CASSVGLGELFF
TGTGCCAGCAGCGTCGGACTAGGGGAGCTGTTTTTT
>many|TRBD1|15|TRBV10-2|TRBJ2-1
CASRTTGALVNEQFF
TGCGCTTCCCGAACGACAGGGGCTCTGGTCAATGAGCAGTTCTTC
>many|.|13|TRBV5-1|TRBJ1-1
CASSPQGGSEAFF
TGCGCCAGCAGCCCGCAGGGCGGCTCTGAAGCTTTCTTT
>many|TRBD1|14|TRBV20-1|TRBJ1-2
CSARSRTGGYGYTF
TGCAGTGCTAGGAGTAGGACAGGGGGCTATGGCTACACCTTC
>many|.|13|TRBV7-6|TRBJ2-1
CASSSRSYNEQFF
TGTGCCAGCAGCTCCCGTTCCTACAATGAGCAGTTCTTC